This T cell receptor (beta chain) was captured by sequencing in a study of cytomegalovirus exposure and HLA in healthy donors. Study-wide context: From around 180 million T cells, an earlier analysis saw 120 million or so unique TCR beta sequences. Findings of the study overall: Accurate predictions that matched the HLA-A and HLA-B alleles of most subjects were reportedly made from TCR beta sequences.

The sample holds a few counts of this clone. Its target is unknown. This PCR relied on a set of 60 Vbeta primers and 13 Jbeta primers. The repertoire was sequenced with immunoSEQ multiplex PCR; TCRdb's copy has only in-frame clones and lacks some. The table records over 90,000 clones, approximately 70% of them present only once. The TCR originated in a man in his forties in good health and CMV-seronegative. The sample consisted of PBMCs.

The CDR3 region is CAIAPGQGVGDTEAFF. In nucleotides, the CDR3 is TGTGCCATAGCACCGGGACAGGGAGTCGGAGACACTGAAGCTTTCTTT. This sequence joins TRBV10-3 and TRBJ1-1; the match to TRBD1 covers 9 bases. Germline lookup yields CDR1 ENHRY and CDR2 SYGVKD. CDR3 size: 16 residues. V lost 9 bases to trimming and J lost 3 bases; unmatched junction nucleotides: 14.